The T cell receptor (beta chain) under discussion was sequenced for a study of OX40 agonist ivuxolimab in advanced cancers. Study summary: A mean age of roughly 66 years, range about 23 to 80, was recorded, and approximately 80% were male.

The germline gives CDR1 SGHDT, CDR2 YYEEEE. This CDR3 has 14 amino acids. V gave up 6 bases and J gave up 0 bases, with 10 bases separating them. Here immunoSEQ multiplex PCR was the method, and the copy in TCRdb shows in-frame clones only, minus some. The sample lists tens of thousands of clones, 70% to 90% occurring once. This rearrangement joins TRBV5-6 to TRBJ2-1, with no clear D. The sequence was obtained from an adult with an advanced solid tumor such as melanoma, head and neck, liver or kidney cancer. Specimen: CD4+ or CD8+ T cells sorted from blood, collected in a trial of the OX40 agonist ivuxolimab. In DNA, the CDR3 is TGTGCCAGCAACGGTGGGGACTCCTACAATGAGCAGTTCTTC. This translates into CASNGGDSYNEQFF.